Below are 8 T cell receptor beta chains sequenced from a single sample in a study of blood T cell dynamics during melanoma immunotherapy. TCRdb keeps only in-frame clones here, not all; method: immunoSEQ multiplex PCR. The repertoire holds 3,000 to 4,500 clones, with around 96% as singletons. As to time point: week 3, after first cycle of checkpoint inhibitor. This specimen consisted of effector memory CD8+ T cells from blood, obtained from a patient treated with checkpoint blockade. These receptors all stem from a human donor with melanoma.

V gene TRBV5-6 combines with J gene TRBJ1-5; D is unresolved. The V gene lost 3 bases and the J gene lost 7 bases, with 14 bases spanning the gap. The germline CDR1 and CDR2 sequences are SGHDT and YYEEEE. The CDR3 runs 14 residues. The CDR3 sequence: CASSSGNGYQPQHF. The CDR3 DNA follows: TGTGCCAGCAGCTCGGGGAACGGATACCAGCCCCAGCATTTT. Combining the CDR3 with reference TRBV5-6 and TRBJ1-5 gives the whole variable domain DAGVTQSPTHLIKTRGQQVTLRCSPKSGHDTVSWYQQALGQGPQFIFQYYEEEERQRGNFPDRFSGHQFPNYSSELNVNALLLGDSALYLCASSSGNGYQPQHFGDGTRLSIL.

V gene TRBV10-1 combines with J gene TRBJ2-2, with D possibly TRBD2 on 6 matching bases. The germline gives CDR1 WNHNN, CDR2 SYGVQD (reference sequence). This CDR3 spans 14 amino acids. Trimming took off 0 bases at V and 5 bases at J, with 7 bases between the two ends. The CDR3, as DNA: TGCGCCAGCAGTGAGTCCGCGGGAACCGGGGAGCTGTTTTTT. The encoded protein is CASSESAGTGELFF.

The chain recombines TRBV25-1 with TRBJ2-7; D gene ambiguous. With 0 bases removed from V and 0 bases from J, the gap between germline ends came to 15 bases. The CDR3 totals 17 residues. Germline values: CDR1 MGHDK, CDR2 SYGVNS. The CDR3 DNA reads TGTGCCAGCAGTGAATATACCCAGGTCCCTGGCTCCTACGAGCAGTACTTC. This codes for CASSEYTQVPGSYEQYF.

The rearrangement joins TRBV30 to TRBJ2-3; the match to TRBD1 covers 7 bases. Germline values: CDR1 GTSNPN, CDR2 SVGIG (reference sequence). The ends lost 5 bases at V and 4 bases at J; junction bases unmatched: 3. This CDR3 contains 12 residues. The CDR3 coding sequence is TGTGCCTGGGACCAGGGGGCAGATACGCAGTATTTT. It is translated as CAWDQGADTQYF. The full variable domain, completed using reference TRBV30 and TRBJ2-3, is SQTIHQWPATLVQPVGSPLSLECTVEGTSNPNLYWYRQAAGRGLQLLFYSVGIGQISSEVPQNLSASRPQDRQFILSSKKLLLSDSGFYLCAWDQGADTQYFGPGTRLTVL.

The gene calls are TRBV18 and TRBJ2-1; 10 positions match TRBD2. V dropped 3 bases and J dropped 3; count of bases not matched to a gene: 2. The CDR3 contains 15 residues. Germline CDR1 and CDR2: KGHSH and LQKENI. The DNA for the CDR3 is TGTGCCAGCTCACCCGGGACTAGCGTCTACAATGAGCAGTTCTTC. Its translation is CASSPGTSVYNEQFF.

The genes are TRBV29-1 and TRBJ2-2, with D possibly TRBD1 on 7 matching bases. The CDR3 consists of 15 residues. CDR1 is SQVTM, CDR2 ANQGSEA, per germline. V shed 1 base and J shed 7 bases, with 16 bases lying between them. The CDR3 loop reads CSVEGRGDRDGELFF. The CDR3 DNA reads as TGCAGCGTTGAAGGCAGGGGGGATAGAGACGGGGAGCTGTTTTTT.

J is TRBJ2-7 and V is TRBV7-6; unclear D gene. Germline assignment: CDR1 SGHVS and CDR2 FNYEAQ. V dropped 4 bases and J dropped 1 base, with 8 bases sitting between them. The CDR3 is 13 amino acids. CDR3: CASSSPGSYEQYF. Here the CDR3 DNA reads TGTGCCAGCAGCTCACCTGGGTCCTACGAGCAGTACTTC.

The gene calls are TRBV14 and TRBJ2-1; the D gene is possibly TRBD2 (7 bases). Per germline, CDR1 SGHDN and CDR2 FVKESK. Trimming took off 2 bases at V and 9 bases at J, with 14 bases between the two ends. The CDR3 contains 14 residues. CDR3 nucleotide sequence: TGTGCCAGCAGCCAACTCGGGGGGCCGGGTGAGCAGTTCTTC. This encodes CASSQLGGPGEQFF.